These 24 T cell receptor beta chains were all obtained from the same sample, sequenced in a study of OX40 agonist ivuxolimab in advanced cancers. TCRdb's copy holds only in-frame clones and misses some; the assay was immunoSEQ multiplex PCR. The repertoire holds 55,000 to 85,000 clones, around 86% seen once, with approximately 2.8% in the top ten. Source: CD4+ or CD8+ T cells sorted from blood, taken in a trial of the OX40 agonist ivuxolimab. The receptor source for this set is an adult with an advanced solid tumor such as melanoma, head and neck, liver or kidney cancer.

The chain recombines TRBV5-6 with TRBJ2-7, with D possibly TRBD1 on 6 matching bases. CDR3 length: 15 amino acids. Trimming pared 3 bases from V and 0 bases from J, leaving 13 bases between. Germline values: CDR1 SGHDT, CDR2 YYEEEE. CDR3 loop: CASSSRGTLSYEQYF. The CDR3 DNA follows: TGTGCCAGCAGCTCTAGGGGGACCCTCTCCTACGAGCAGTACTTC.

This chain links TRBV12-2 with TRBJ1-1. TRBV12-2 is described as a pseudogene. The CDR3 is 18 amino acids. The CDR3 DNA sequence: TGTGCAAGTCGCTTAACGTATCTTCGGGAGCAGGAGAACACTGAAGCTTTCTTT. Encoded protein: CASRLTYLREQENTEAFF.

This clone was seen a few times. The chain couples TRBV6-5 to TRBJ2-3; 10 positions match TRBD1. CDR1 is MNHEY, CDR2 SVGAGI, per germline. V lost 2 bases and J lost 10; bases outside the gene matches: 6. The CDR3 is made up of 14 amino acids. CDR3: CASSYVDRGNPQYF. The CDR3 DNA is TGTGCCAGCAGTTACGTGGACAGGGGGAATCCGCAGTATTTT.

The V call is TRBV11-1, the J call TRBJ1-1; 7 bases match TRBD1. The CDR3 totals 14 residues. J was trimmed by 2 bases and V by 5 bases; bases with no gene match: 5. Germline V gives CDR1 SGHAT, CDR2 FQDESV (reference sequence). Here the CDR3 reads CASSPDRTNTEAFF. The CDR3 DNA follows: TGTGCCAGCAGCCCGGACAGGACCAACACTGAAGCTTTCTTT.

The chain has TRBV2 and TRBJ1-2; TRBD1 matches 9 bases. Germline-derived CDR1 and CDR2 are SNHLY and FYNNEI. After removal of 7 bases from V and 5 bases from J, the junction contained 5 bases not matched to a gene. The length of the CDR3 is 13 residues. CDR3 loop: CASTRDREYGYTF. CDR3 nucleotides: TGTGCCAGCACCAGGGACAGGGAATATGGCTACACCTTC.

Here the CDR3 reads CASSDYENSPLHF. CDR3 nucleotide sequence: TGTGCCAGCAGTGATTACGAAAATTCACCCCTCCACTTT. The J gene is TRBJ1-6, the V gene TRBV6-5; no clear D gene. Germline V CDR1 and CDR2: MNHEY, SVGAGI. This CDR3 is 13 amino acids long. V was trimmed by 5 bases and J by 7 bases, leaving 9 bases between them.

This chain joins TRBV27 and TRBJ1-3; D gene uncertain. The germline V gene has CDR1 MNHEY and CDR2 SMNVEV (reference sequence). Trimming pared 4 bases from V and 0 bases from J, leaving 7 bases between. The CDR3 loop spans 14 amino acids. CDR3 sequence reads: CASSSGFSGNTIYF. The CDR3 DNA follows: TGTGCCAGCAGTTCTGGTTTCTCTGGAAACACCATATATTTT.

The CDR3 region is CASKDLRGDQPQHF. The CDR3 bases are TGTGCCAGTAAGGACCTTAGGGGGGACCAGCCCCAGCATTTT. V gene TRBV19 combines with J gene TRBJ1-5; weak D call: TRBD1 (6 bases). This CDR3 is built from 14 residues. Trimming took 7 bases from V and 7 from J, leaving 17 bases between them. From germline, CDR1 is LNHDA and CDR2 SQIVND (reference sequence).

The chain joins TRBV5-1 to TRBJ1-2, with D perhaps matching TRBD1 (5 bases). Between the trimmed V and J ends, which lost 3 bases and 4 bases, there was a span of 13 bases. The CDR3 is 14 amino acids. Per germline, CDR1 SGHRS and CDR2 YFSETQ. The CDR3 nucleotides read TGCGCCAGCAGCTCTTTACGGGGGATCTATGGCTACACCTTC. Translating gives CASSSLRGIYGYTF.

The chain is built from TRBV13 and TRBJ2-3, with TRBD2 matching 8 bases. The CDR3 has 16 residues. Germline CDR1 PRHDT, CDR2 FYEKMQ (reference sequence). V lost 4 bases and J lost 1; bases outside the gene matches: 7. The CDR3 reads CASSSIAGRGTDTQYF. The CDR3 DNA reads TGTGCCAGCAGCTCGATAGCGGGGAGGGGCACAGATACGCAGTATTTT.

The rearrangement links TRBV2 to TRBJ1-1; a possible D gene is TRBD1 (6 bases). The CDR3 is 14 amino acids. Germline values: CDR1 SNHLY, CDR2 FYNNEI. The ends were cut back, 7 bases at V and 0 bases at J, with 12 bases in the middle. In DNA form, the CDR3 reads TGTGCCAGCACTAGGACAGCATTGAACACTGAAGCTTTCTTT. Amino acids: CASTRTALNTEAFF.

The V call is TRBV2, the J call TRBJ1-2; D unclear. V lost 3 bases and J lost 2, with 7 bases in between. Germline loops: CDR1 SNHLY, CDR2 FYNNEI. The CDR3 is made up of 13 amino acids. DNA of the CDR3: TGTGCCAGCAGTGAGGTCAAGAACTATGGCTACACCTTC. Protein product: CASSEVKNYGYTF.

This rearrangement joins TRBV9 to TRBJ1-5; no firm D call. CDR1 is SGDLS and CDR2 is YYNGEE in the germline V gene. CDR3 size: 15 residues. Between the trimmed V and J ends, which lost 0 bases and 7 bases, there was a span of 14 bases. The chain's CDR3 is CASSVGAVAGQPQHF. The DNA of the CDR3 is TGTGCCAGCAGCGTAGGGGCGGTTGCGGGGCAGCCCCAGCATTTT.

The chain uses TRBV6-5 and TRBJ2-7; D gene ambiguous. From germline, CDR1 is MNHEY and CDR2 SVGAGI. The CDR3 runs 15 residues. V shed 5 bases and J shed 0 bases, with 14 bases lying between them. The CDR3 nucleotides are TGTGCCAGCAGTCCTTCCCCACAACGCTCCTACGAGCAGTACTTC. Residues: CASSPSPQRSYEQYF.

In DNA, the CDR3 is TGTGCCAGCAGCCAACCCCGGGGGATACTCACAGATACGCAGTATTTT. This encodes CASSQPRGILTDTQYF. V usage is TRBV4-2 and J usage is TRBJ2-3; possibly TRBD2 for D (6 bases). Germline V gives CDR1 LGHNA, CDR2 YNFKEQ. This CDR3 spans 16 amino acids. V lost 2 bases, J lost 2 bases, and 14 bases lay in between.

The chain couples TRBV5-1 to TRBJ2-1; D unclear. The CDR3 loop spans 16 amino acids. CDR1 SGHRS and CDR2 YFSETQ come from the germline V gene. Deletions cut 0 bases from V and 0 bases from J, with 10 bases between. The CDR3 nucleotides are TGCGCCAGCAGCTTGGCGGGTATGAACTCCTACAATGAGCAGTTCTTC. It specifies CASSLAGMNSYNEQFF.

J is TRBJ1-1 and V is TRBV11-3; D ambiguous. The V end was cut by 5 bases, the J end by 4 bases, with 11 bases between. CDR1 and CDR2 (germline): SGHNT, YENEEA. CDR3 length: 13 amino acids. CDR3 amino acids: CASSRRGSTEAFF. The DNA of the CDR3 is TGTGCCAGCAGCCGACGCGGTAGCACTGAAGCTTTCTTT.

This chain connects TRBV6-4 to TRBJ2-1; TRBD2 agrees at 8 bases. The CDR3 covers 15 residues. J lost 0 bases, V lost 4 bases, and 2 bases had no gene match. Germline CDR1 is MRHNA and CDR2 is SNTAGT. Written as DNA, the CDR3 is TGTGCCAGCAGTGGAACTAGCGGCTCCTACAATGAGCAGTTCTTC. The encoded protein is CASSGTSGSYNEQFF.

The chain carries TRBV7-3 and TRBJ2-6; D is undetermined. The CDR3 is 14 amino acids. Trimming cost V 5 bases and J 6 bases, with 11 bases left between them. Germline V gene data show CDR1 as SGHTA and CDR2 as FQGTGA. CDR3 residues: CASSPSPAANVLTF. The CDR3 DNA is TGTGCCAGCAGCCCTTCCCCGGCGGCCAACGTCCTGACTTTC.

The genes are TRBV13 and TRBJ2-7; 8 bases map to TRBD1. Germline loops: CDR1 PRHDT, CDR2 FYEKMQ (reference sequence). CDR3 length: 15 amino acids. V trimming: 5 bases; J trimming: 4 bases; junction bases outside the gene matches: 10. The CDR3 DNA is TGTGCCAGCAGCCCCCACCAGGGGGCGGGTTACGAGCAGTACTTC. It yields the protein CASSPHQGAGYEQYF. Combining the CDR3 with reference TRBV13 and TRBJ2-7 gives the whole variable domain AAGVIQSPRHLIKEKRETATLKCYPIPRHDTVYWYQQGPGQDPQFLISFYEKMQSDKGSIPDRFSAQQFSDYHSELNMSSLELGDSALYFCASSPHQGAGYEQYFGPGTRLTVT.

This chain's CDR3 is CASSPPGGTSFF. The CDR3 DNA is TGTGCCAGCAGCCCCCCAGGGGGCACGTCTTTCTTT. This chain connects TRBV7-9 to TRBJ1-1, with 8 positions matching TRBD1. The junction had 8 bases not matched to a gene; V was cut back by 5 bases and J by 12 bases. Germline lookup yields CDR1 SEHNR and CDR2 FQNEAQ (reference sequence). The CDR3 spans 12 residues.

The chain has TRBV28 and TRBJ2-6; D call uncertain. V lost 5 bases to trimming and J lost 4 bases, with 12 bases between them. The CDR3 is made up of 15 amino acids. From germline, CDR1 is MDHEN and CDR2 SYDVKM. The CDR3 protein is CASSRTAAGANVLTF. The CDR3 DNA follows: TGTGCCAGCAGTCGTACGGCTGCCGGGGCCAACGTCCTGACTTTC.

Notes on this clone: Other nucleotide sequences from this sample produce the same CDR3. The rearrangement links TRBV7-6 to TRBJ2-5; D is unresolved. Germline CDR1 reads SGHVS; CDR2 reads FNYEAQ. The V end was cut by 1 base, the J end by 0 bases, with 9 bases between. This CDR3 is 15 amino acids long. For the CDR3, the DNA is TGTGCCAGCAGCTTAGGCCCGGAGTACCAAGAGACCCAGTACTTC. Its protein is CASSLGPEYQETQYF.

V is TRBV5-1 and J is TRBJ2-3; 7 bases match TRBD2. Germline values: CDR1 SGHRS, CDR2 YFSETQ. The length of the CDR3 is 14 residues. V lost 4 bases and J lost 0; bases outside the gene matches: 2. The CDR3 region is CASSPGGSTDTQYF. For the CDR3, the DNA is TGCGCCAGCAGCCCCGGGGGGAGCACAGATACGCAGTATTTT.